There are many counts of the clone carrying this T cell receptor (beta chain). This record belongs to a study of T-cell reconstitution after alpha-beta-depleted transplantation in children. CDR3 size: 18 residues. Germline CDR1 is SGHVS and CDR2 is FNYEAQ. The ends were cut back, 4 bases at V and 2 bases at J, with 21 bases in the middle. A TCRbeta library incorporating unique molecular identifiers was prepared. TCRdb re-analysed the PCR reads in MiXCR, keeping a single row per CDR3 protein. The sample holds about 110,000 distinct CDR3 sequences, about 9.3% seen once. The V gene is TRBV7-6, the J gene TRBJ2-1, with D perhaps matching TRBD1 (6 bases). Material: PBMCs from the stem cell graft donor, obtained from the stem cell graft. The receptor comes from a human donor who donated a stem cell graft to a child with acute lymphoblastic leukemia. The CDR3 DNA is TGTGCCAGCAGCTCGTCGTCATACAGGGCCAGGGCCTACAATGAGCAGTTCTTC. Protein sequence: CASSSSSYRARAYNEQFF.